The 7 T cell receptor beta chains below all came from one sample that was sequenced in a study of cytomegalovirus exposure and HLA in healthy donors. The PCR was carried out with 60 Vbeta primers and 13 Jbeta primers. Assay used: immunoSEQ multiplex PCR; TCRdb lists only in-frame clones, some missing. The sample consists of some 110,000 clones, just under 80% of them appearing once. The sample was PBMCs. These receptor sequences come from a man younger than 40 in good health and CMV-seronegative.

V is TRBV5-1 and J is TRBJ2-3, with a possible D match to TRBD1 (6 bases). This CDR3 has 16 residues. V lost 0 bases and J lost 0, with 11 bases in between. The germline V gene has CDR1 SGHRS and CDR2 YFSETQ. The CDR3 here is CASSLEQGASTDTQYF. DNA for the CDR3: TGCGCCAGCAGCTTGGAACAGGGAGCTAGCACAGATACGCAGTATTTT.

V and J are TRBV5-1 and TRBJ2-5; 14 bases fit TRBD2. The CDR3 has 18 residues. V was pared by 2 bases and J by 4 bases, with 10 bases of the junction left unmatched. Germline assignment: CDR1 SGHRS and CDR2 YFSETQ. The CDR3 nucleotides are TGCGCCAGCAGCTTATCCCCCCGTGGGACTAGCGGGGGAGAGACCCAGTACTTC. It encodes CASSLSPRGTSGGETQYF.

This clone has a single count. The V and J genes are TRBV2 and TRBJ1-1; D call uncertain. Germline values: CDR1 SNHLY, CDR2 FYNNEI. The CDR3 has 14 residues. Trimming took off 4 bases at V and 4 bases at J, with 13 bases between the two ends. The CDR3 spells CASSVASGGTEAFF. CDR3 bases: TGTGCCAGCAGTGTGGCGAGTGGCGGCACTGAAGCTTTCTTT.

About this clone itself: Sequence at one end of the junction differs from germline and may be a read error. The rearrangement links TRBV7-9 to TRBJ1-1; perhaps TRBD1 as D (5 bases). CDR3 length: 12 amino acids. Germline V gene sequence: CDR1 SEHNR, CDR2 FQNEAQ (reference sequence). The CDR3 DNA is TGTTCCAGCAGCTCAGGGCTGCCGGAGGCTTTCTTT. It codes for CSSSSGLPEAFF. Variable domain in full (rest from reference TRBV7-9 and TRBJ1-1): DTGVSQNPRHKITKRGQNVTFRCDPISEHNRLYWYRQTLGQGPEFLTYFQNEAQLEKSRLLSDRFSAERPKGSFSTLEIQRTEQGDSAMYLCSSSSGLPEAFFGQGTRLTVV.

This clone appeared once. The chain joins TRBV27 to TRBJ2-1, with 7 bases that match TRBD1. Germline lookup yields CDR1 MNHEY and CDR2 SMNVEV (reference sequence). The CDR3 totals 17 residues. V lost 6 bases, J lost 2 bases, and 13 bases stayed unmatched. The CDR3 DNA sequence: TGTGCCAGCAGCTCAGCAACAGGGGCCAAGGCCTACAATGAGCAGTTCTTC. Encoded protein: CASSSATGAKAYNEQFF.

V and J are TRBV11-3 and TRBJ1-5; TRBD1 agrees at 11 bases. The germline CDR1 and CDR2 sequences are SGHNT and YENEEA. V shed 5 bases and J 0 bases; nucleotides not matched to a gene: 9. CDR3 length: 18 residues. The CDR3 here is CASSLLRGQGVSNQPQHF. The CDR3 region has the DNA TGTGCCAGCAGCCTTCTCCGGGGACAGGGGGTTAGCAATCAGCCCCAGCATTTT. The whole variable domain, remainder taken from reference TRBV11-3 and TRBJ1-5, is EAGVVQSPRYKIIEKKQPVAFWCNPISGHNTLYWYLQNLGQGPELLIRYENEEAVDDSQLPKDRFSAERLKGVDSTLKIQPAELGDSAVYLCASSLLRGQGVSNQPQHFGDGTRLSIL.

CDR3 residues: CASTRTSGSTGELFF. The DNA for the CDR3 is TGTGCCAGCACCCGGACTAGCGGGAGTACCGGGGAGCTGTTTTTT. The chain employs TRBV9 and TRBJ2-2, with 13 bases identical to TRBD2. CDR1 and CDR2 (germline): SGDLS, YYNGEE. V shed 6 bases and J 5 bases; nucleotides not matched to a gene: 4. This CDR3 region has 15 residues.